The clone carrying this TCR beta chain was counted many times. These data come from a study of neurological immune-mediated disorders. Every sequencing run returned over 190 million TCR-beta sequences, which were derived from 15-18 subjects. TCRdb re-called the 5' RACE reads with MiXCR, one entry per CDR3 protein. The sample lists under 40,000 distinct CDR3 sequences; less than 8.5% were seen once. PBMCs stored at -80 C, numbering 2 million, were the origin of the unsorted libraries. CDR1 is MNHNS, CDR2 SASEGT, per germline. After removal of 1 base from V and 4 bases from J, the junction contained 0 bases not matched to a gene. The CDR3 is 16 residues long.

This receptor was taken from a woman between 40 and 55 years old in good health. The chain uses TRBV6-1 and TRBJ2-3; 15 nucleotides line up with TRBD2. The sequencing input was PBMCs. CDR3 sequence (DNA): TGTGCCAGCAGTGAAGGGACTAGCGGGGGGGCAGATACGCAGTATTTT. Translating gives CASSEGTSGGADTQYF.